This T cell receptor (beta chain) was identified in a study of T cell repertoires in cytomegalovirus infection. The wider study: An indication of both CMV infection and matching HLA type came from public TCR beta signatures. General study findings and limits: The study found HLA-C-restricted CMV-specific TCR beta clonotypes dominating the ex vivo response.

TCRdb re-analysed the reads in MiXCR, keeping a single row per CDR3 protein. This table holds 450,000 to 650,000 distinct CDR3 sequences, under 45% found once. The CDR3 loop spans 12 amino acids. Germline CDR1 reads SEHNR; CDR2 reads FQNEAQ (reference sequence). This clonotype was counted once. Antigen specificity is unknown. Mismatch with germline at one junction end may stem from a read error. This TCR was sampled from a human donor in good health (CMV status not recorded). Some clones in this sample may be carry-over from other donors' samples. The chain is built from TRBV7-9 and TRBJ2-4; D call uncertain. The material sequenced was cultured PBMCs, taken from culture after CMV antigen stimulation. The CDR3 region has the DNA TGTGCCAGCAGCCGTGCCGAGGACCGAGTACTCTTC. It specifies CASSRAEDRVLF.